What follows are 21 T cell receptor beta chains derived from one specimen sequenced in a study of CD8+ T cells in alopecia areata. The sequencing template was cDNA reverse transcribed from extracted RNA. Sequencing was performed with immunoSEQ multiplex PCR; in TCRdb, only in-frame clones are kept and a portion is missing. The sample contains 15,000 to 20,000 clones, none occurring once; approximately 33% lies in the top ten. Sorting of pooled cutaneous lymph node cells used CD4, CD8alpha, NKG2D, NKG2ACE and other markers. The specimen sequenced was CD8+ T cells sorted from a lymph node. The receptors originated from a C3H/HeJ mouse with alopecia areata. The strain's MHC type: H2-k.

This clone has a count of ten or more. Mouse gene names apply. The sequence runs out 4 residues before the end of the CDR3; the remainder is reconstructed from the germline J gene. The genes are TRBV19 and TRBJ2-3; TRBD2 matches 7 bases. The CDR3 is made up of 15 amino acids. Germline-derived CDR1 and CDR2 are FNHDT and SITEND (reference sequence). V shed 2 bases and J 0 bases; nucleotides not matched to a gene: 3. Incomplete CDR3 DNA: TGTGCCAGCAGTATGGCGGGACTGAGTGCAGAA. As protein: CASSMAGLSAE. The whole CDR3 sequence reads CASSMAGLSAETLYF.

This clone was found many times. These gene names are mouse names. The read falls 4 residues short of the CDR3 end, and the missing part is taken from the germline J gene. The chain recombines TRBV12-1 with TRBJ2-7; possible D gene TRBD1, 6 bases. The CDR3 runs to 12 residues. Germline V gives CDR1 SGHSN, CDR2 HYEKVE. The CDR3 spells CASSLGTYEQYF. Incomplete CDR3 DNA: TGTGCCAGCTCTCTCGGGACATAT.

Notes on this clone: Each gene name is a mouse one. From the germline J gene comes the end of the CDR3, since the read stops 4 residues before it. This sequence joins TRBV13-3 and TRBJ2-7, with 10 positions matching TRBD2. Germline V gene data show CDR1 as NNHDY and CDR2 as SYVADS. The CDR3 contains 16 residues. The CDR3 DNA, read in part, is TGTGCCAGCAGTGATTGGGCTGGGGGGGCGAGATAT. It yields the protein CASSDWAGGARY. The CDR3, in full, reads CASSDWAGGARYEQYF.

As concerns this clone: The TCRdb protein and the DNA translation do not line up at residue 12; the protein shown here was made by translating the DNA. Gene names follow the mouse nomenclature. The CDR3 loop reads CASSYRTSSGNTLYF. CDR3 bases read: TGTGCAAGCAGTTACCGGACAAGTTCTGGAAATACG. The chain joins TRBV16 to TRBJ1-3, with D possibly being TRBD1 (5 bases). The CDR3 is cut off 3 residues early in the read; its end comes from the germline J gene. The V gene's germline CDR1 is SGHSA and CDR2 FRNQAP. There are 15 residues in the CDR3. Deletions cut 6 bases from V and 0 bases from J, with 12 bases between.

This clone has only a few counts. Gene names and germline refer to mouse. The sequence runs out 4 residues before the end of the CDR3; the remainder is reconstructed from the germline J gene. V is TRBV19 and J is TRBJ2-5; 8 bases line up with TRBD2. The CDR3 runs 15 residues. The V segment lost 4 bases and the J segment 1 base; nucleotides outside the gene matches: 5. The germline gives CDR1 FNHDT, CDR2 SITEND (reference sequence). The sequenced part of the CDR3 DNA is TGTGCCAGCAGTTTGGACTGGGTGGACCAAGAC. Translated: CASSLDWVDQD. The entire CDR3 is CASSLDWVDQDTQYF.

This clone appeared many times. Mouse gene names apply. Read sequence stops 4 residues before the CDR3 end, and the germline J gene provides the missing end. V gene TRBV13-2 combines with J gene TRBJ2-7; D possibly corresponds to TRBD1 (6 bases). CDR3 length equals 14 residues. Germline CDR1 is NNHNN and CDR2 is SYGAGS (reference sequence). Trimming shortened V by 5 bases and J by 0 bases, and 12 bases separated the two germline ends. The CDR3 reads CASGDRTDSYEQYF. CDR3 DNA (partial): TGTGCCAGCGGGGACCGGACAGACTCCTAT.

This clone was observed a handful of times. This may be a read error: a much more frequent sequence differs by one nucleotide. Any gene name here is a mouse gene name. The read stops 4 residues short of the end of the CDR3; the missing end is completed from the germline J gene. The V and J genes are TRBV19 and TRBJ2-1; 10 nucleotides line up with TRBD2. The CDR3 extends over 14 amino acids. J lost 2 bases, V lost 4 bases, and 0 bases had no gene match. Germline-derived CDR1 and CDR2 are FNHDT and SITEND (reference sequence). The CDR3 spells CASSGLGDYAEQFF. The CDR3 bases that were read are TGTGCCAGCAGTGGACTGGGGGACTATGCT.

This clone showed up just a few times. The germline gene is not matched at one end of the junction; a read error may be the cause. The gene names given are mouse names. The CDR3 is cut off 4 residues early in the read; its end comes from the germline J gene. This chain joins TRBV1 and TRBJ1-1; D is undetermined. Germline lookup yields CDR1 NSQYPW and CDR2 LRSPGD (reference sequence). The CDR3 is made up of 14 amino acids. The covered CDR3 bases are TGCACCTGCAGTGCAGATGTGGGGAACCCA. The encoded protein is CTCSADVGNP. From start to end, the CDR3 is CTCSADVGNPEVFF.

This clone was found many times. Gene labels here are mouse ones. The read ends 4 residues shy of where the CDR3 ends; the end is completed using the germline J gene. The chain recombines TRBV13-1 with TRBJ2-7, with 10 nucleotides matching TRBD1. Germline CDR1 is NSHNY and CDR2 is SYGAGN. The CDR3 is 13 residues long. CDR3 DNA, as far as it was read: TGTGCCAGCAGATGGGACAGGGGAGAT. Protein product: CASRWDRGD. The full CDR3 sequence reads CASRWDRGDEQYF.

This clone was observed a handful of times. Gene names and germline match the mouse. The read gets to within 4 residues of the CDR3 end, and the germline J gene fills in the rest. This chain uses TRBV13-1 with TRBJ2-5; 7 bases agree with TRBD2. After removal of 0 bases from V and 3 bases from J, the junction contained 1 base not matched to a gene. Germline V lookup: CDR1 NSHNY, CDR2 SYGAGN. The CDR3 runs to 14 residues. The chain's CDR3 is CASSDDWGQDTQYF. CDR3 DNA (partial): TGTGCCAGCAGTGATGACTGGGGTCAAGAC.

Comment on this clone: Genes and germline come from the mouse. The CDR3 reads CASSPDWGGYEQYF. The CDR3 DNA, read in part, is TGTGCCAGCAGTCCCGACTGGGGGGGCTAT. The rearrangement uses TRBV19 and TRBJ2-7; 11 bases agree with TRBD2. With the read ending 4 residues before the CDR3 end, the germline J gene is used to fill in that end. Trimming cost V 4 bases and J 3 bases; bases outside gene matches: 3. This CDR3 has 14 residues. Germline lookup yields CDR1 FNHDT and CDR2 SITEND (reference sequence).

This clone was observed many times. The germline and genes are mouse ones. The read ends 4 residues before the CDR3 terminus; that terminus is restored from the germline J gene. The V and J genes are TRBV14 and TRBJ2-1; D may be TRBD2 (6 bases). This CDR3 has 15 residues. The V end lost 6 bases, the J end lost 1 base, and 14 bases lay between the germline ends. Per germline, CDR1 SGHDT and CDR2 FRDEAV. CDR3 amino acids: CASTLPGLNYAEQFF. CDR3 bases read: TGTGCCAGCACCCTCCCGGGACTAAACTATGCT.

This clone was recorded at least ten times. Gene names are mouse gene names. The read stops 4 residues short of the end of the CDR3; the missing end is completed from the germline J gene. The chain employs TRBV19 and TRBJ2-1, with a tentative D call TRBD1 (6 bases). The CDR3 contains 14 residues. V was clipped by 2 bases and J by 3 bases, with 9 bases between them. CDR1 is FNHDT and CDR2 is SITEND in the germline V gene (reference sequence). The CDR3 sequence is CASSMPDSYAEQFF. Partial CDR3 DNA: TGTGCCAGCAGTATGCCGGACAGCTATGCT. Combining the CDR3 with reference TRBV19 and TRBJ2-1 gives the whole variable domain GGIITQTPKFLIGQEGQKLTLKCQQNFNHDTMYWYRQDSGKGLRLIYYSITENDLQKGDLSEGYDASREKKSSFSLTVTSAQKNEMAVFLCASSMPDSYAEQFFGPGTRLTVL.

This clone was recorded a few times. Genes here carry mouse names. CDR3 bases read: TGTGCCAGCAGTGACAGGGACAGAACCAACGAA. Its translation: CASSDRDRTNE. The whole CDR3 sequence is CASSDRDRTNERLFF. The genes are TRBV13-3 and TRBJ1-4; 7 bases are shared with TRBD1. The read terminates 4 residues ahead of where the CDR3 ends, so the germline J gene completes it. CDR1 NNHDY and CDR2 SYVADS come from the germline V gene. The CDR3 length is 15 residues. The ends lost 2 bases at V and 3 bases at J; junction bases unmatched: 4.

For this clone: These gene names are mouse names. With the read ending 4 residues before the CDR3 end, the germline J gene is used to fill in that end. The chain links TRBV3 to TRBJ2-7; 9 nucleotides match TRBD2. The CDR3 consists of 16 residues. The V gene end was trimmed by 2 bases and the J gene end by 0 bases; junction bases not matched to a gene: 5. CDR1 SNHLY and CDR2 FYNGKV come from the germline V gene (reference sequence). CDR3 amino acids: CASSLTGGPSSYEQYF. The sequenced part of the CDR3 DNA is TGTGCCAGCAGCTTAACTGGGGGGCCCAGCTCCTAT.

This clone was observed many times. Gene names are the mouse ones. The read ends 4 residues early relative to the CDR3; the germline J gene fills the gap. This chain joins TRBV19 and TRBJ2-2; 11 nucleotides align to TRBD2. Germline V lookup: CDR1 FNHDT, CDR2 SITEND (reference sequence). This CDR3 contains 15 residues. With V trimmed by 4 bases and J by 3 bases, 2 bases remained unmatched. The CDR3: CASSPDWGDTGQLYF. CDR3 DNA, as far as it was read: TGTGCCAGCAGTCCGGACTGGGGGGACACCGGG.

There are a few counts of this clone. The gene symbols are mouse symbols. The read comes to an end 4 residues before the CDR3 does, leaving the germline J gene to fill in the end. The rearrangement uses TRBV13-1 and TRBJ2-5; D is possibly TRBD1 (6 bases). CDR3 size: 13 residues. V lost 3 bases, J lost 2 bases, and 7 bases lay in between. The germline CDR1 and CDR2 sequences are NSHNY and SYGAGN. Incomplete CDR3 DNA: TGTGCCAGCAGTGGGACAGCCCAAGAC. This encodes CASSGTAQD. The full-length CDR3 reads as CASSGTAQDTQYF.

This clone has ten or more counts. Here the gene names and germline are mouse. The CDR3 is cut off 4 residues early in the read; its end comes from the germline J gene. The V call is TRBV13-3, the J call TRBJ2-5, with 8 nucleotides matching TRBD1. CDR1 is NNHDY and CDR2 is SYVADS in the germline V gene. The CDR3 has 14 residues. J lost 3 bases, V lost 2 bases, and 2 bases had no gene match. The sequenced CDR3 bases are TGTGCCAGCAGTGACAGGACAGGGCAAGAC. It yields the protein CASSDRTGQD. The whole CDR3 protein reads CASSDRTGQDTQYF.

This clone has more than one count but fewer than ten. Germline and genes: mouse. The read falls 4 residues short of the CDR3 end, and the missing part is taken from the germline J gene. This chain joins TRBV13-2 and TRBJ1-2, with TRBD1 matching over 7 bases. From germline, CDR1 is NNHNN and CDR2 SYGAGS (reference sequence). With V trimmed by 0 bases and J by 4 bases, 3 bases remained unmatched. CDR3 size: 14 residues. Partial CDR3 DNA: TGTGCCAGCGGTGATGCGAGACAGGGCTCC. Its translation is CASGDARQGS. The entire CDR3 is CASGDARQGSDYTF.

This clone came up a few times. TCRdb's protein does not match the DNA translation at residue 11; the protein provided is translated from the DNA. Gene and germline names: mouse. The CDR3 end lies 3 residues beyond the end of the read and is filled in from the germline J gene. The genes are TRBV13-1 and TRBJ1-6; D is ambiguous. TRBJ1-6 qualifies as an ORF whose function is uncertain. The germline CDR1 and CDR2 sequences are NSHNY and SYGAGN. Trimming removed 3 bases at V and 3 bases at J, with 7 bases between. This CDR3 contains 14 residues. The part of the CDR3 DNA that was read is TGTGCCAGCAGTGTCCAAATCTATAATTCGCCC. The encoded protein is CASSVQIYNSP. The entire CDR3 sequence reads CASSVQIYNSPLYF.

This clone was counted a few times. The listed genes are named as in mouse. Sequencing ends 4 residues short of the CDR3 end; the germline J gene provides the rest. The chain has TRBV1 and TRBJ2-7; 11 bases fit TRBD2. Germline CDR1 NSQYPW, CDR2 LRSPGD (reference sequence). This CDR3 region has 14 residues. CDR3 bases read: TGCACCTGCAGTGACCGGGACTGGGGGTAT. Amino acid sequence: CTCSDRDWGY. The whole CDR3 protein is CTCSDRDWGYEQYF.